These T cell receptor beta chains were read from a single sample in a study of T cell responses to AZD1222 COVID-19 vaccine. The table came from immunoSEQ multiplex PCR; TCRdb's copy has only in-frame clones and leaves some out. The data contain tens of thousands of clones, 83% of them singletons. The sequences come from peripheral blood, collected 28 days after the second AZD1222 dose. The origin of the receptors is an adult who received the AZD1222 COVID-19 vaccine. Both conserved end residues are part of each CDR3. A D gene is named only where the DNA matches it firmly. Size is stated for part of the rows, as once, few or many counts, or as a class when the clone is expanded.

TRBV6-1,.,TRBD1,TRBJ1-6,TGTGCCAGCAGTGAAAGCGGGTGGGGGACAGATAATTCACCCCTCCACTTT,CASSESGWGTDNSPLHF
TRBV28,.,.,TRBJ2-1,TGTGCCAGCAGCATGGCCGGTGGCTCCTACAATGAGCAGTTCTTC,CASSMAGGSYNEQFF
TRBV2,few,.,TRBJ1-1,TGTGCCAGCAATCAGGACTCGAACACTGAAGCTTTCTTT,CASNQDSNTEAFF
TRBV11-2,.,.,TRBJ1-4,TGTGCCAGCAGCTTAGGACAGGCTGAAAAACTGTTTTTT,CASSLGQAEKLFF
TRBV28,.,.,TRBJ1-4,TGTGCCAGCAGTGGCACGGGGACCGAGTATCGGGGGGGAAAACTGTTTTTT,CASSGTGTEYRGGKLFF
TRBV4-2,.,TRBD2,TRBJ2-1,TGTGCCAGCAGCCAGGGCCAGCTGAGCGGGAGAATAGAAAATGAGCAGTTCTTC,CASSQGQLSGRIENEQFF
TRBV5-6,once,.,TRBJ2-5,TGTGCCAGCAGCGGGTCCGGCCAAGAGACCCAGTACTTC,CASSGSGQETQYF
TRBV4-2,.,.,TRBJ1-2,TGTGCCAGCAGCCAAGAGATCGGGGGTGGGGGCTACACCTTC,CASSQEIGGGGYTF
TRBV9,.,.,TRBJ1-1,TGTGCCAGCAGCGCGCAACTATACATGAACACTGAAGCTTTCTTT,CASSAQLYMNTEAFF
TRBV10-3,.,TRBD2,TRBJ2-3,TGTACCATCTCGGGACTAGCGACCACAGATACGCAGTATTTT,CTISGLATTDTQYF
TRBV6-5,.,.,TRBJ1-6,TGTGCCAGCAGGCAGGCTGATAATTCACCCCTCCACTTT,CASRQADNSPLHF
TRBV12-3/TRBV12-4,.,.,TRBJ2-3,TGTGCCAGCAGTTTTGCTTCTGGGGATACGCAGTATTTT,CASSFASGDTQYF
TRBV27,.,.,TRBJ1-1,TGTGCCAGCGCCACAGCGAACACTGAAGCTTTCTTT,CASATANTEAFF
TRBV27,.,.,TRBJ2-1,TGTGCCAGCACCCGGCTGGGGAGCAATGAGCAGTTCTTC,CASTRLGSNEQFF
TRBV25-1,.,TRBD2,TRBJ2-3,TGTGCCACCGGTAGCGGGGTCACAGATACGCAGTATTTT,CATGSGVTDTQYF
TRBV4-2,.,.,TRBJ1-2,TGTGCCAGCAGCCAAGATATGGGGAGAACATCTGGTGGCTACACCTTC,CASSQDMGRTSGGYTF
TRBV4-1,.,.,TRBJ1-6,TGCGCCAGCAGCCATGCTGCCCAAGGACCAGGTGCCTATAATTCACCCCTCCACTTT,CASSHAAQGPGAYNSPLHF